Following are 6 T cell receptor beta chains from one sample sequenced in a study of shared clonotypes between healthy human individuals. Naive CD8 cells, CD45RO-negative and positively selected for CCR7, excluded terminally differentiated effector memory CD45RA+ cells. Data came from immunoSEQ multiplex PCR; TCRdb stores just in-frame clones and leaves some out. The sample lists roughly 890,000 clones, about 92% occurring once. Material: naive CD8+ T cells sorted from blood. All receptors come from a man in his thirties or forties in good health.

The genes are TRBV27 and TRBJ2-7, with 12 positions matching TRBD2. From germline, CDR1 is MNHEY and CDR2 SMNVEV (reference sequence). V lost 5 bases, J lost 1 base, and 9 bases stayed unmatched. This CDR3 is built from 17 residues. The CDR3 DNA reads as TGTGCCAGCAGTCCTAAAAAGGGACTAGCGGGTTCCTACGAGCAGTACTTC. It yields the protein CASSPKKGLAGSYEQYF.

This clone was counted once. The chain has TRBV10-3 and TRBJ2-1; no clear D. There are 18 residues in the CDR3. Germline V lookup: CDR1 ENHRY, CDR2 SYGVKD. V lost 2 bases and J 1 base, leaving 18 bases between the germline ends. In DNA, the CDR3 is TGTGCCATCAGTGAGCCTTTTGAGGAGATGGGGTCCTACAATGAGCAGTTCTTC. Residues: CAISEPFEEMGSYNEQFF.

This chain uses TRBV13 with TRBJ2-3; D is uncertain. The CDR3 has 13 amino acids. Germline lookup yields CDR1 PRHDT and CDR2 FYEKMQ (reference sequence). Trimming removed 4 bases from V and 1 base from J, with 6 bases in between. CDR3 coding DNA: TGTGCCAGCAGCTCCAGCGGCACAGATACGCAGTATTTT. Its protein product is CASSSSGTDTQYF.

The CDR3 reads CASSFFREDLTDTQYF. CDR3 nucleotides: TGTGCCAGCAGCTTCTTCCGGGAGGACCTCACAGATACGCAGTATTTT. The rearrangement links TRBV11-2 to TRBJ2-3, with TRBD2 matching 7 bases. The CDR3 loop spans 16 amino acids. Trimming removed 3 bases from V and 2 bases from J; junction bases left unmatched: 8. From germline, CDR1 is SGHAT and CDR2 FQNNGV.

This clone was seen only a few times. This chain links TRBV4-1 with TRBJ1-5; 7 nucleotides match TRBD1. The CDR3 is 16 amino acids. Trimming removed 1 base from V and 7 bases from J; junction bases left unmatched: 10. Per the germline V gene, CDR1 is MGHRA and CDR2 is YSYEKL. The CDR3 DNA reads TGCGCCAGCAGCCAAGCCCAGACAGGAGGGGGCCAGCCCCAGCATTTT. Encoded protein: CASSQAQTGGGQPQHF.

The CDR3, as DNA: TGCAGCGTTGAAGTGATAGCCGATGAAACTTACGAGCAGTACTTC. Translating gives CSVEVIADETYEQYF. This chain connects TRBV29-1 to TRBJ2-7; D call uncertain. Trimming removed 1 base from V and 4 bases from J, with 17 bases in between. Germline V lookup: CDR1 SQVTM, CDR2 ANQGSEA. This CDR3 region has 15 residues.